Following are 13 T cell receptor beta chains from one sample sequenced in a study of T cell changes during pregnancy in multiple sclerosis. Assay used: immunoSEQ multiplex PCR; TCRdb lists only in-frame clones, some missing. This table has about 40,000 clones, around 90% appearing once. Specimen: peripheral blood, collected in the first trimester of pregnancy. The receptor source for this set is a female donor in good health, enrolled as a control in a pregnancy study.

This chain uses TRBV6-6 with TRBJ2-7; the match to TRBD1 covers 7 bases. Germline CDR1 reads MNHNY; CDR2 reads SVGAGI (reference sequence). V lost 3 bases, J lost 3 bases, and 8 bases stayed unmatched. The CDR3 sequence is 15 residues long. The DNA for the CDR3 is TGTGCCAGCAGTTATCGACGACAGGGAGTCTACGAGCAGTACTTC. Its translation: CASSYRRQGVYEQYF.

V usage is TRBV18 and J usage is TRBJ1-2; a possible D gene is TRBD1 (5 bases). Germline lookup yields CDR1 KGHSH and CDR2 LQKENI. Trimming stripped 4 bases from V and 6 bases from J, with 24 bases between. The CDR3 is 17 residues long. CDR3 nucleotides: TGTGCCAGCTCACTAACGGGCCAAGGGGCAAATCGGGATGGCTACACCTTC. This gives the protein CASSLTGQGANRDGYTF.

The rearrangement joins TRBV27 to TRBJ1-2; D is ambiguous. The V and J ends lost 7 bases and 0 bases respectively, with 24 bases between them. Per germline, CDR1 MNHEY and CDR2 SMNVEV (reference sequence). The CDR3 loop spans 18 amino acids. The CDR3 region is CASTRVTRSGKANYGYTF. In DNA, the CDR3 is TGTGCCAGCACCCGAGTTACCCGTAGCGGAAAGGCTAACTATGGCTACACCTTC.

The chain combines TRBV6-1 with TRBJ2-7; 7 bases align to TRBD2. Germline V gene lookup returns CDR1 MNHNS and CDR2 SASEGT. Trimming cost V 3 bases and J 3 bases; bases outside gene matches: 5. CDR3 length equals 14 residues. The CDR3 reads CASSDGGWGYEQYF. The CDR3 DNA is TGTGCCAGCAGTGACGGGGGGTGGGGCTACGAGCAGTACTTC.

This clone was seen a single time. The chain employs TRBV10-3 and TRBJ1-3, with unresolved D. Per germline, CDR1 ENHRY and CDR2 SYGVKD. This CDR3 has 14 residues. Trimming cost V 2 bases and J 1 base, with 6 bases left between them. The DNA of the CDR3 is TGTGCCATCAGTGAGGACACGTCTGGAAACACCATATATTTT. Protein product: CAISEDTSGNTIYF.

V is TRBV20-1 and J is TRBJ2-5, with a possible D match to TRBD2 (5 bases). CDR3 size: 11 residues. Trimming removed 7 bases at V and 3 bases at J, with 9 bases between. The germline CDR1 and CDR2 sequences are DFQATT and SNEGSKA (reference sequence). The CDR3: CSGGPEETQYF. The CDR3 region has the DNA TGCAGTGGAGGGCCGGAAGAGACCCAGTACTTC.

The gene calls are TRBV4-1 and TRBJ2-3; weak D call: TRBD2 (5 bases). CDR1 and CDR2 from the germline V gene are MGHRA and YSYEKL. This CDR3 spans 15 amino acids. V lost 2 bases and J lost 2, with 11 bases in between. The CDR3 coding sequence is TGCGCCAGCAGCCAACGGCTAGCAAACACAGATACGCAGTATTTT. Translated: CASSQRLANTDTQYF.

V usage is TRBV15 and J usage is TRBJ1-5, with D uncertain. The CDR3 covers 14 residues. Trimming took off 0 bases at V and 1 base at J, with 4 bases between the two ends. Germline loops: CDR1 LNHNV, CDR2 YYDKDF (reference sequence). The CDR3 DNA follows: TGTGCCACCAGCAGAGATCAGAGCAATCAGCCCCAGCATTTT. This encodes CATSRDQSNQPQHF.

The gene calls are TRBV29-1 and TRBJ2-7; maybe TRBD1 (6 bases). From germline, CDR1 is SQVTM and CDR2 ANQGSEA. Between the trimmed V and J ends, which lost 4 bases and 0 bases, there was a span of 13 bases. This CDR3 is 14 amino acids long. CDR3 residues: CSVAITGSSYEQYF. The CDR3 coding sequence is TGCAGCGTTGCTATCACAGGGAGCTCCTACGAGCAGTACTTC.

The genes are TRBV7-3 and TRBJ2-7, with no clear D. With 3 bases removed from V and 6 bases from J, the gap between germline ends came to 15 bases. Germline V gives CDR1 SGHTA, CDR2 FQGTGA. The CDR3 is made up of 14 amino acids. CDR3 bases: TGTGCCAGCAGCTTCTCCGGAGAGCAGAGCGAGCAGTACTTC. It specifies CASSFSGEQSEQYF.

The chain employs TRBV19 and TRBJ1-1; 7 positions agree with TRBD1. J lost 2 bases, V lost 6 bases, and 9 bases had no gene match. This CDR3 has 15 amino acids. Germline CDR1 and CDR2: LNHDA and SQIVND (reference sequence). The CDR3 bases are TGTGCCAGTAGAGTTACCGGGACAGCCAACACTGAAGCTTTCTTT. This sequence encodes CASRVTGTANTEAFF. Full variable domain (outside the CDR3, taken from reference TRBV19 and TRBJ1-1): DGGITQSPKYLFRKEGQNVTLSCEQNLNHDAMYWYRQDPGQGLRLIYYSQIVNDFQKGDIAEGYSVSREKKESFPLTVTSAQKNPTAFYLCASRVTGTANTEAFFGQGTRLTVV.

The chain joins TRBV19 to TRBJ2-2; 9 nucleotides agree with TRBD1. The CDR3 covers 16 residues. Per the germline V gene, CDR1 is LNHDA and CDR2 is SQIVND (reference sequence). Trimming removed 4 bases from V and 1 base from J; junction bases left unmatched: 4. Written as DNA, the CDR3 is TGTGCCAGTAGTAAAACAGGGGGCTGGAACACCGGGGAGCTGTTTTTT. It codes for CASSKTGGWNTGELFF.

The rearrangement joins TRBV6-1 to TRBJ1-1; TRBD1 is a possible D gene (5 bases). CDR3 length equals 13 residues. Per germline, CDR1 MNHNS and CDR2 SASEGT. V was cut by 3 bases and J by 6 bases, with 11 bases left in between. CDR3: CASSDPWGAEAFF. CDR3 DNA: TGTGCCAGCAGTGACCCCTGGGGGGCTGAAGCTTTCTTT.